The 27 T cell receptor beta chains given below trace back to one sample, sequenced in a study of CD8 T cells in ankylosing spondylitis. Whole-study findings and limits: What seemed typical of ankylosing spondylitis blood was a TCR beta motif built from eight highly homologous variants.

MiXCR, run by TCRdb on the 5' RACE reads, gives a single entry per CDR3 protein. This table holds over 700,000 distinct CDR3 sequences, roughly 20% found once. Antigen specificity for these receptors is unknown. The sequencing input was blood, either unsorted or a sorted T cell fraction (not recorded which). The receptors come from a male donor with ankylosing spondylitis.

The CDR3 DNA reads TGCGCCAGCCCTGGGGCGACCGGGGAGCTGTTTTTT. This gives the protein CASPGATGELFF. The rearrangement joins TRBV5-1 to TRBJ2-2; D perhaps matches TRBD1 (5 bases). V dropped 7 bases and J dropped 5 bases, with 9 bases sitting between them. From germline, CDR1 is SGHRS and CDR2 YFSETQ. The CDR3 has 12 amino acids.

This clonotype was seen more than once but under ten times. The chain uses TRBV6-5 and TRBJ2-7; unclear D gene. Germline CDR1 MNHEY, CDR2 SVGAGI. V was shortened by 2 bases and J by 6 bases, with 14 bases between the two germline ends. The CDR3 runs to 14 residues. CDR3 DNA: TGTGCCAGCAGTTACCCTGGCGAGTTTAGCGAGCAGTACTTC. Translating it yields CASSYPGEFSEQYF.

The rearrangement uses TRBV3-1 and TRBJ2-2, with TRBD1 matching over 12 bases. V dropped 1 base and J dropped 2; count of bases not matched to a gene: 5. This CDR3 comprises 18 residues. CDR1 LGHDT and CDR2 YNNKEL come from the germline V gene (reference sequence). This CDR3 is CASSQVGGQGANTGELFF. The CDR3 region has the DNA TGTGCCAGCAGCCAAGTGGGGGGACAGGGGGCTAACACCGGGGAGCTGTTTTTT. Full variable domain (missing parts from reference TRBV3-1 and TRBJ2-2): DTAVSQTPKYLVTQMGNDKSIKCEQNLGHDTMYWYKQDSKKFLKIMFSYNNKELIINETVPNRFSPKSPDKAHLNLHINSLELGDSAVYFCASSQVGGQGANTGELFFGEGSRLTVL.

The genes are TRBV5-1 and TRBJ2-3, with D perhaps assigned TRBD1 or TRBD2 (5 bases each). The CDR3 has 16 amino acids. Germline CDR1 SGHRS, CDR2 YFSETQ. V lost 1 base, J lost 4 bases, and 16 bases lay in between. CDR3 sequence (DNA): TGCGCCAGCAGCTTGTCTAGGCGAGGGGTATCAGATACGCAGTATTTT. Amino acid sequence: CASSLSRRGVSDTQYF.

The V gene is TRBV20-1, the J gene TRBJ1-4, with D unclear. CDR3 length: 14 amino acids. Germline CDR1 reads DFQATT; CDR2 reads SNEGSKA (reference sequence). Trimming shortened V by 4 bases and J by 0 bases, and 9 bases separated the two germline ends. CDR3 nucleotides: TGCAGTGCTAACAAGGCGGCAACTAATGAAAAACTGTTTTTT. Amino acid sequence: CSANKAATNEKLFF.

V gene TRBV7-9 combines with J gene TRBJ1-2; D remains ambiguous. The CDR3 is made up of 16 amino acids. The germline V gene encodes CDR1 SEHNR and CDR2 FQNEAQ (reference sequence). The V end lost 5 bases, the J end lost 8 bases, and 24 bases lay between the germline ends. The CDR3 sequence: CASSPTPTAPELGYTF. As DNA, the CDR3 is TGTGCCAGCAGCCCTACCCCAACAGCGCCCGAATTGGGCTACACCTTC.

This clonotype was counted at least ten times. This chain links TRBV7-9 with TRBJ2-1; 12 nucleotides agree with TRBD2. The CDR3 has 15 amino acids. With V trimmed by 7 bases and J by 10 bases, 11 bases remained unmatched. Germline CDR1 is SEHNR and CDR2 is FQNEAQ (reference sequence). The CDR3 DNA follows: TGTGCCAGCAATAGTAAGACTAGCGGGAGCAGGGAGCAGTTCTTC. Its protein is CASNSKTSGSREQFF.

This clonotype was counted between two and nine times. The DNA for the CDR3 is TGTGCCAGCAGTTTATCGAGCGGGGCGTACCAAGAGACCCAGTACTTC. Amino acids: CASSLSSGAYQETQYF. The V and J genes are TRBV27 and TRBJ2-5; the match to TRBD2 covers 7 bases. CDR3 length equals 16 residues. Looked up from germline, CDR1 is MNHEY and CDR2 is SMNVEV (reference sequence). V trimming: 0 bases; J trimming: 0 bases; junction bases outside the gene matches: 4.

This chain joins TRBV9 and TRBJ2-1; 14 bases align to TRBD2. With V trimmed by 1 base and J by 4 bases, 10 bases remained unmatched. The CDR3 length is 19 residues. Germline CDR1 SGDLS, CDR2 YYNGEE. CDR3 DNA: TGTGCCAGCAGCGTATACGGGACTAGCGGGAGTGGGGGTTACAATGAGCAGTTCTTC. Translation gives CASSVYGTSGSGGYNEQFF.

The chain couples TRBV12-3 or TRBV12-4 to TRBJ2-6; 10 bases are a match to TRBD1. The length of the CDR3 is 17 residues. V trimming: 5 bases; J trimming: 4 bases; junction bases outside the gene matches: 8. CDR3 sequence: CASSPRQGASGANVLTF. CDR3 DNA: TGTGCCAGCAGTCCCCGACAGGGGGCGTCCGGGGCCAACGTCCTGACTTTC.

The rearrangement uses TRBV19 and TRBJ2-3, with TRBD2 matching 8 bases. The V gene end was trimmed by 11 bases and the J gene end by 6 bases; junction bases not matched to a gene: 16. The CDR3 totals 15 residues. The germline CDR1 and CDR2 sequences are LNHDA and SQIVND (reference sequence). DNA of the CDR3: TGTGCCGACTGTAGCGGGAACGGTAAATTTGATACGCAGTATTTT. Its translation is CADCSGNGKFDTQYF.

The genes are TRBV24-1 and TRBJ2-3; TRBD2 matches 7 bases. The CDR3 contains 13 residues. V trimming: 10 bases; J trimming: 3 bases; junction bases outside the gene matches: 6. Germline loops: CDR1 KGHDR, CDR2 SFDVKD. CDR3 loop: CATRASGTDTQYF. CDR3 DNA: TGTGCCACTCGGGCTAGCGGTACAGATACGCAGTATTTT.

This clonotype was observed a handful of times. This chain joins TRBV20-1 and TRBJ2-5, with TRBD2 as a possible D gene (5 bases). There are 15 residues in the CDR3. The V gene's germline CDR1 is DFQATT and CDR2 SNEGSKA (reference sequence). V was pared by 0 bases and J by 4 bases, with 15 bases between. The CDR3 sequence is CSARDTRTPRETQYF. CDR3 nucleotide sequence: TGCAGTGCTAGAGATACACGGACTCCCCGAGAGACCCAGTACTTC.

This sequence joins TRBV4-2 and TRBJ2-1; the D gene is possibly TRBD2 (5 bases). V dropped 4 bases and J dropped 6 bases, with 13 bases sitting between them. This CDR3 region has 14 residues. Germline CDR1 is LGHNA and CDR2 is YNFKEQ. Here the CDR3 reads CASSPSPGGNEQFF. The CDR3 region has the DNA TGTGCCAGCAGCCCCTCTCCCGGAGGCAATGAGCAGTTCTTC.

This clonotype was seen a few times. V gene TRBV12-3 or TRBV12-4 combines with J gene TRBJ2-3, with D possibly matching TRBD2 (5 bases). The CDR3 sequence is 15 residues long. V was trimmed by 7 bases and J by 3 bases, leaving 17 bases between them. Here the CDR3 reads CASTGPGGSTDTQYF. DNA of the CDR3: TGTGCCAGCACAGGCCCGGGCGGGTCGACAGATACGCAGTATTTT.

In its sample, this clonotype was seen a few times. The CDR3 reads CAWSGLEGGELFF. CDR3 in DNA: TGTGCCTGGAGCGGACTCGAGGGCGGGGAGCTGTTTTTT. The chain recombines TRBV30 with TRBJ2-2, with a tentative D call TRBD2 (5 bases). Trimming took 3 bases from V and 7 from J, leaving 12 bases between them. The CDR3 loop spans 13 amino acids. Germline V gene lookup returns CDR1 GTSNPN and CDR2 SVGIG (reference sequence).

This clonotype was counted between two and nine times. The CDR3 spells CASSRQGYGGELFF. As DNA, the CDR3 is TGTGCCAGCAGTCGACAGGGGTACGGCGGGGAGCTGTTTTTT. The V gene is TRBV27, the J gene TRBJ2-2; TRBD1 matches at 8 bases. Germline V gene sequence: CDR1 MNHEY, CDR2 SMNVEV (reference sequence). Trimming took 5 bases from V and 7 from J; bases not matched to a gene: 6. This CDR3 has 14 amino acids.

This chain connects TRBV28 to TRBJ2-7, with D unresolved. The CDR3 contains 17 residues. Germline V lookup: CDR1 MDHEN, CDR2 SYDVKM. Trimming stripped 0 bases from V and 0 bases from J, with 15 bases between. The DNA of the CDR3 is TGTGCCAGCAGTTTATGGAGGCGGCGCCAAAGCTCCTACGAGCAGTACTTC. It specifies CASSLWRRRQSSYEQYF.

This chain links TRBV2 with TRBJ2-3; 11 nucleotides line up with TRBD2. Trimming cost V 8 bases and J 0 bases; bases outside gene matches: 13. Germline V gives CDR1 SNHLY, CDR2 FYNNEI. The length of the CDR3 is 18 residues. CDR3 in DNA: TGTGCCAGCTCGGTCTCCTTAGCGGGAGGGCCTAGCACAGATACGCAGTATTTT. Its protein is CASSVSLAGGPSTDTQYF.

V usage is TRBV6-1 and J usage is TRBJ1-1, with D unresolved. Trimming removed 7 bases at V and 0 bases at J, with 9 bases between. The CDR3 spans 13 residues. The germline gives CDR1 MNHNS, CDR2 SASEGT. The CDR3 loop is CASKGALNTEAFF. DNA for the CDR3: TGTGCCAGCAAGGGTGCCTTGAACACTGAAGCTTTCTTT.

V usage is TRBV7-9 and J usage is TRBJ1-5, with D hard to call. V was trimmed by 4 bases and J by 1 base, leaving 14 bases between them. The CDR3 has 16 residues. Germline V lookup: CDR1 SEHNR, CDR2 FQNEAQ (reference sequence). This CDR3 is CASSWVQIGSNQPQHF. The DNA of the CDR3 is TGTGCCAGCAGCTGGGTACAGATTGGAAGCAATCAGCCCCAGCATTTT.

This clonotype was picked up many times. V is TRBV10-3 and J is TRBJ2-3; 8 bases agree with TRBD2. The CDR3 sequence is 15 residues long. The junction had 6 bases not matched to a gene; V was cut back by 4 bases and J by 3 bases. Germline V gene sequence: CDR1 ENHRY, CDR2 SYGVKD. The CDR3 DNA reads TGTGCCATCAGTGGGAGCGGGGGTCGGACAGATACGCAGTATTTT. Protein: CAISGSGGRTDTQYF.

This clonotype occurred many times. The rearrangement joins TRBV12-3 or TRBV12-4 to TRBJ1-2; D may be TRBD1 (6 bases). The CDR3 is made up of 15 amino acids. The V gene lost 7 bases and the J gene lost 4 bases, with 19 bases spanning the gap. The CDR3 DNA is TGTGCCAGCAATCCCTCGGGCTCAGGGGTCTATGGCTACACCTTC. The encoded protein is CASNPSGSGVYGYTF.

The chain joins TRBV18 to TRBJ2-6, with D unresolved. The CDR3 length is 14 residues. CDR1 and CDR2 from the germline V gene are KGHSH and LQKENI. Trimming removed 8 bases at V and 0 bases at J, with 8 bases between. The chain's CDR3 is CASAPGSGANVLTF. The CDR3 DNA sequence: TGTGCCAGCGCCCCAGGCTCTGGGGCCAACGTCCTGACTTTC.

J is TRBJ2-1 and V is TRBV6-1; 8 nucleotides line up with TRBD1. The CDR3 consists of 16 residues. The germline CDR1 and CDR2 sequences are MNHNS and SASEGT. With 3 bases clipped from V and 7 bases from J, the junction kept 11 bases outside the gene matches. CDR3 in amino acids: CASSELGRGLRNEQFF. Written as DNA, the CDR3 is TGTGCCAGCAGTGAGCTGGGCAGGGGGCTAAGGAATGAGCAGTTCTTC.

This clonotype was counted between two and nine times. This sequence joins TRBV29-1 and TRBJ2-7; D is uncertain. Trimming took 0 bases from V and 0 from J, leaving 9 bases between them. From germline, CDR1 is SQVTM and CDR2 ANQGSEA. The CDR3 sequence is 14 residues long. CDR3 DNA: TGCAGCGTTGAAGACCCTGACACCTCCTACGAGCAGTACTTC. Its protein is CSVEDPDTSYEQYF.

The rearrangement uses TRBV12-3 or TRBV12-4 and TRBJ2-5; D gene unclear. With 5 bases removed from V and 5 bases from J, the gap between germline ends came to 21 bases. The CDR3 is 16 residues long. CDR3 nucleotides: TGTGCCAGCAGTCCGGGTTTGGGGTACGGTTTTGAGACCCAGTACTTC. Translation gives CASSPGLGYGFETQYF.